Described below is a single T cell receptor (beta chain) sequence and its context. The data were obtained in a study of blood T cell repertoires in COVID-19. Study background: Spain, Italy and the United States supplied samples that represented acute and convalescent COVID-19. Sources were T cells, B-cell-depleted T cells, or PBMCs; the material itself was cDNA or gDNA.

In the source study's methods: By means of reference gene primer amplification, nucleated cell counts were estimated. Repertoires were generated with immunoSEQ multiplex PCR, while TCRdb's copy carries only in-frame clones and drops some. The DNA gave D and trimming, while V, J and clone size come from that table. The table includes 200,000 or so clones, approximately 83% detected once. The sequence was collected from a human donor with active or convalescent COVID-19. The donor label of this sample is uncertain. Input material: peripheral blood.

The CDR3 spells CASSGFGTSGYNEQFF. The CDR3 DNA is TGTGCCAGCAGCGGATTCGGGACTAGCGGTTACAATGAGCAGTTCTTC. The chain couples TRBV7-8 to TRBJ2-1; 11 bases align to TRBD2. V was pared by 5 bases and J by 4 bases, with 7 bases of the junction left unmatched. Germline V gene lookup returns CDR1 SGHVS and CDR2 FQNEAQ. The CDR3 consists of 16 residues.